These T cell receptor beta chains were read from a single sample in a study of regulatory T cells in long-lasting Graves disease. From the multiplex PCR reads, TCRdb called clonotypes with MiXCR, one entry per CDR3 protein. In the table there are 350,000 to 550,000 distinct CDR3 sequences, over 15% of which are singletons. The same data also went into a second study, on T cells in Graves' hyperthyroidism and ophthalmopathy.

This specimen consisted of peripheral blood mononuclear cells (PBMCs), obtained at new diagnosis, from a patient treated with antithyroid drugs. The receptors shown here come from a woman aged 18 to 35 with Graves disease. The CDR3 runs from the conserved cysteine through the conserved F or W. The D gene is left open where the match is weak. A row's size may be missing; if present it is once, few, many or a size class.

NA	TRBD2	TRBV12-3/TRBV12-4	TRBJ2-1	TGTGCCAGCAGTCCCCCAACTAGCGGGTCATACAATGAGCAGTTCTTC	CASSPPTSGSYNEQFF
many	NA	TRBV6-1	TRBJ2-7	TGTGCCAGCAGTAACCTTGGAGAGCAGTACTTC	CASSNLGEQYF
NA	TRBD1	TRBV6-1	TRBJ2-5	TGTGCCAGCAGCCGACAGGGAGAATACGGGACCCAGTACTTC	CASSRQGEYGTQYF
few	TRBD2	TRBV3-1	TRBJ2-7	TGTGCCAGCAGCCAAGAATCGGGACTAGCGGGAGGGCCGATGGGCGAGCAGTACTTC	CASSQESGLAGGPMGEQYF
NA	NA	TRBV7-9	TRBJ2-7	TGTGCCAGCAGCTTAGCGACAGGACCTAACGAGCAGTACTTC	CASSLATGPNEQYF
many	TRBD1	TRBV28	TRBJ1-1	TGTGCCAGCAGTTATTACAGGGGGGAGAACACTGAAGCTTTCTTT	CASSYYRGENTEAFF
many	TRBD2	TRBV20-1	TRBJ2-7	TGCAGTGCTCCCACCCAGGGAGGGTACGAGCAGTACTTC	CSAPTQGGYEQYF
NA	TRBD2	TRBV6-4	TRBJ2-2	TGTGCCAGCAAAGACGGGACTAGCGGGTCCGGGGAGCTGTTTTTT	CASKDGTSGSGELFF
many	NA	TRBV6-1	TRBJ2-7	TGTGCCAGCAGAAAGACAGCATCCTACGAGCAGTACTTC	CASRKTASYEQYF
many	NA	TRBV24-1	TRBJ1-5	TGTGCCACCAGTGATTCAGGGGACATTGCTCAGCCCCAGCATTTT	CATSDSGDIAQPQHF
many	NA	TRBV7-6	TRBJ1-5	TGTGCCAGCAGCTTAGGCAACAATCAGCCCCAGCATTTT	CASSLGNNQPQHF
many	NA	TRBV2	TRBJ1-5	TGTGCCAGCAGTGAATTCGGGACGGCGAATCAGCCCCAGCATTTT	CASSEFGTANQPQHF
many	NA	TRBV3-1	TRBJ1-5	TGTGCCAGCAGCCAAAAACCACGGACGGAACCGAATCAGCCCCAGCATTTT	CASSQKPRTEPNQPQHF
few	TRBD1	TRBV29-1	TRBJ1-1	TGCAGCGTTGCAACAGGGGGCAGGGCTGAAGCTTTCTTT	CSVATGGRAEAFF
few	NA	TRBV3-1	TRBJ1-1	TGTGCCAGCAACCAAGTTGTGAACACTGAAGCTTTCTTT	CASNQVVNTEAFF
few	NA	TRBV20-1	TRBJ2-4	TGCAGTGCCGGAGGTAGACCACAGCGGGCCAAAAACATTCAGTACTTC	CSAGGRPQRAKNIQYF
many	TRBD1	TRBV24-1	TRBJ2-7	TGTGCCACCAGTCCGGGACAGGGGGCTTGGGAGCAGTACTTC	CATSPGQGAWEQYF
few	NA	TRBV28	TRBJ1-5	TGTGCCAGCAGTCCCCCTTTGGGAGGGATGCAGCCCCAGCATTTT	CASSPPLGGMQPQHF
many	TRBD1	TRBV2	TRBJ1-2	TGTGCCACCAAACAGGGGCACTTAGCTAACTATGGCTACACCTTC	CATKQGHLANYGYTF
once	TRBD2	TRBV3-1	TRBJ2-7	TGTGCCAGCAGCCACACGTTGACTAGCGGGAGAGGTTTCTACGAGCAGTACTTC	CASSHTLTSGRGFYEQYF
NA	NA	TRBV5-1	TRBJ2-5	TGCGCCAGCAGCCCGGGACAACAGACCCAGTACTTC	CASSPGQQTQYF
many	NA	TRBV3-1	TRBJ1-2	TGTGCCAGCAGCCAGGGTCTCTATGTAGGCTACACCTTC	CASSQGLYVGYTF
many	TRBD2	TRBV27	TRBJ2-7	TGTGCCAGCAGTTTATTTTCCGGGAGGGACTACGAGCAGTACTTC	CASSLFSGRDYEQYF
many	TRBD1	TRBV3-1	TRBJ1-4	TGTGCCAGCAGCCAAGATCGGTACAGGGGCGAAAAACTGTTTTTT	CASSQDRYRGEKLFF
many	TRBD2	TRBV27	TRBJ2-7	TGTGCCAGCAGCTGGAAGCGGGAGAGTAAATACGAGCAGTACTTC	CASSWKRESKYEQYF
many	NA	TRBV4-1	TRBJ2-5	TGCGCCAGCAGCCAAGCAGGGCGAGGGGAGACCCAGTACTTC	CASSQAGRGETQYF
few	NA	TRBV7-9	TRBJ2-1	TGTGCCAGCAGCTCACACCCTTTGAGCTCCTACAATGAGCAGTTCTTC	CASSSHPLSSYNEQFF
few	TRBD1	TRBV7-2	TRBJ2-6	TGTGCCAGCAGCGAGGGGACAGATTTCTTCTCTGGGGCCAACGTCCTGACTTTC	CASSEGTDFFSGANVLTF
many	NA	TRBV6-2/TRBV6-3	TRBJ2-3	TGTGCCAGCAGTTACCCACCTGGGATCACCACAGATACGCAGTATTTT	CASSYPPGITTDTQYF
NA	NA	TRBV29-1	TRBJ2-2	TGCAGCGTTGAAGGTCCTGGAGTCGTCGGGGAGCTGTCTTTT	CSVEGPGVVGELSF
NA	NA	TRBV7-6	TRBJ2-1	TGTGCCAGCAGCTTCGGCCAGGGGACGTCCTACAATGAGCAGTTCTTC	CASSFGQGTSYNEQFF
many	NA	TRBV30	TRBJ1-3	TGTGCCTGGACTGCCGCCAGCTCTGGAAACACCATATATTTT	CAWTAASSGNTIYF
many	TRBD2	TRBV5-6	TRBJ2-7	TGTGCCAGCAGCTTGGCCGGCGGGGGGTCCACCTACGAGCAGTACTTC	CASSLAGGGSTYEQYF
many	NA	TRBV11-2	TRBJ2-7	TGTGCCAGCAGCTTCCCAGCCGGACAGCATTCCCACCTGCGTTTC	CASSFPAGQHSHLRF
NA	NA	TRBV30	TRBJ2-7	TGTGCCTGGAGTGCATACCTATCCTACGAGCAGTACTTC	CAWSAYLSYEQYF
few	NA	TRBV20-1	TRBJ1-6	TGCAGTGCTAGAACGGACACCTCCTATAATTCACCCCTCCACTTT	CSARTDTSYNSPLHF
many	TRBD2	TRBV18	TRBJ2-1	TGTGCCAGCTCACCACCGAGACTAGCGGGACCCAATGAGCAGTTCTTC	CASSPPRLAGPNEQFF
many	NA	TRBV30	TRBJ2-1	TGTGCCTGGAGTGTAGGGTCTTACAATGAGCAGTTCTTC	CAWSVGSYNEQFF
many	TRBD1	TRBV6-2/TRBV6-3	TRBJ2-5	TGTGCCAGCAGTCACTCGGGACAGGGGACCCAGTACTTC	CASSHSGQGTQYF
many	NA	TRBV20-1	TRBJ1-1	TGCAGTGCTGTCCCGACCGGTGAGAAAGCTTTCTTT	CSAVPTGEKAFF
NA	NA	TRBV6-2/TRBV6-3	TRBJ2-2	TGTGTCAGCAGATCCAGGGAGCTGTTTTTT	CVSRSRELFF
once	TRBD2	TRBV7-2	TRBJ2-1	TGTGCCAGCAGCTCACCCGGGACTAGCGGGGGGAATGAGCAGTTCTTC	CASSSPGTSGGNEQFF
few	NA	TRBV20-1	TRBJ2-1	TGCAGTGCTCATTCCGGGACCCGTGAGCAGTTCTTC	CSAHSGTREQFF
NA	TRBD2	TRBV6-4	TRBJ2-7	TGTGCCAGCAGCGGACTAGCGGGAGGTGTTACCTACGAGCAGTACTTC	CASSGLAGGVTYEQYF
many	NA	TRBV7-2	TRBJ2-5	TGTGCCAGCAGCCAAGGGGGTCAAGAGACCCAGTACTTC	CASSQGGQETQYF
NA	TRBD2	TRBV20-1	TRBJ2-3	TGCAGTGCGGAAGGGAACGGACTAGCGGGGACAGTTAGCACAGATACGCAGTATTTT	CSAEGNGLAGTVSTDTQYF